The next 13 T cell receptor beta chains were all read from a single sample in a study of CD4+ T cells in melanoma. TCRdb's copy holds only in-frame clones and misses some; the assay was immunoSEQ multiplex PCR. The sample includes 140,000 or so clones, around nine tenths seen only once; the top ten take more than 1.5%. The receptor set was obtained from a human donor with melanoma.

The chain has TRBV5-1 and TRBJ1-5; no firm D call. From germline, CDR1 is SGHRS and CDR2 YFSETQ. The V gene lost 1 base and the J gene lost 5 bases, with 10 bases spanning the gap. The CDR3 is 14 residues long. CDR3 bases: TGCGCCAGCAGCTTGTTGGGGTCGGATCAGCCCCAGCATTTT. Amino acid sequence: CASSLLGSDQPQHF.

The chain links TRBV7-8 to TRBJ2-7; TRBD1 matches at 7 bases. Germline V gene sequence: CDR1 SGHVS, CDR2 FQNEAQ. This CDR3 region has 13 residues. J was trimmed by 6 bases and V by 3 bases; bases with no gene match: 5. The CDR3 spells CASSFLGGGEQYF. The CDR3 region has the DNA TGTGCCAGCAGCTTTTTAGGGGGCGGCGAGCAGTACTTC.

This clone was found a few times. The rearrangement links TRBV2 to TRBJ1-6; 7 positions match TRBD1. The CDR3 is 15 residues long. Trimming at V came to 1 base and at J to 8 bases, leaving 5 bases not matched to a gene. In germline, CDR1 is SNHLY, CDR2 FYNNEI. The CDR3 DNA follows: TGTGCCAGCAGTGAAGATACAGGGGCGGATTCACCCCTCCACTTT. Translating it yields CASSEDTGADSPLHF. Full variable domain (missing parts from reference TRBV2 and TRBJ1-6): EPEVTQTPSHQVTQMGQEVILRCVPISNHLYFYWYRQILGQKVEFLVSFYNNEISEKSEIFDDQFSVERPDGSNFTLKIRSTKLEDSAMYFCASSEDTGADSPLHFGNGTRLTVT.

In nucleotides, the CDR3 is TGTGCCAGCAGCAGACAGGGGGGCTGGAATGAGCAGTTCTTC. This gives the protein CASSRQGGWNEQFF. This sequence joins TRBV6-5 and TRBJ2-1; 9 bases align to TRBD1. The CDR3 spans 14 residues. J gave up 7 bases and V 6 bases, and 7 bases lay outside the gene matches. Germline lookup yields CDR1 MNHEY and CDR2 SVGAGI.

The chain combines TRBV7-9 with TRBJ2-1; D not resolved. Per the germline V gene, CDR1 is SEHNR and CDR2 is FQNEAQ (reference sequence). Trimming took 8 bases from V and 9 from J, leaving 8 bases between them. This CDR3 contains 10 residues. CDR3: CASDRGEQFF. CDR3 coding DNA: TGTGCCAGCGACCGCGGTGAGCAGTTCTTC.

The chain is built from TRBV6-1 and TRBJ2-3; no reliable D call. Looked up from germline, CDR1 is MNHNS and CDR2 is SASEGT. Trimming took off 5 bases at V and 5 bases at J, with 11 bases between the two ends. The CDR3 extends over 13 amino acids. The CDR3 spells CASSQSYRDTQYF. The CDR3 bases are TGTGCCAGCAGTCAGTCCTACCGAGATACGCAGTATTTT.

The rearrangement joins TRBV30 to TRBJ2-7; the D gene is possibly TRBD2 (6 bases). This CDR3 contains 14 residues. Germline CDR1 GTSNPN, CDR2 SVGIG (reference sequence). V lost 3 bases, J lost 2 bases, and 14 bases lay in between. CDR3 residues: CAWSRTGGAYEQYF. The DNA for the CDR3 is TGTGCCTGGAGCAGAACAGGAGGGGCCTACGAGCAGTACTTC.

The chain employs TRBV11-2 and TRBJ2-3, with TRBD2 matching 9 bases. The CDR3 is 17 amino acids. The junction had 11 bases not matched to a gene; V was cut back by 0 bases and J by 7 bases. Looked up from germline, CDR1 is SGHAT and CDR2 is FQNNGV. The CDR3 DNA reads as TGTGCCAGCAGCTTAGAACGGGGTAGCGGGGGTCTAAATACGCAGTATTTT. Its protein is CASSLERGSGGLNTQYF.

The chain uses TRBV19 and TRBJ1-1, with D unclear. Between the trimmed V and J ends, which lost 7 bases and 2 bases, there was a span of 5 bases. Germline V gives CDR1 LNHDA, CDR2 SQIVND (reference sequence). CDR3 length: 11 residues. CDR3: CASIENTEAFF. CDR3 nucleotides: TGTGCCAGTATCGAAAACACTGAAGCTTTCTTT.

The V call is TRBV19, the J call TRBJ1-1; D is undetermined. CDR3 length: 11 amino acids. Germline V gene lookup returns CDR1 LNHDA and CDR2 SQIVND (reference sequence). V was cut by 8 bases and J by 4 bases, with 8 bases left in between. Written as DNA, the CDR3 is TGTGCCAGTCAGGCAGGCACTGAAGCTTTCTTT. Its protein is CASQAGTEAFF. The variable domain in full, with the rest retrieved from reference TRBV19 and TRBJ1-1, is DGGITQSPKYLFRKEGQNVTLSCEQNLNHDAMYWYRQDPGQGLRLIYYSQIVNDFQKGDIAEGYSVSREKKESFPLTVTSAQKNPTAFYLCASQAGTEAFFGQGTRLTVV.

CDR3: CASSPLWDTQYF. Here the CDR3 DNA reads TGTGCCAGCAGTCCCCTCTGGGATACGCAGTATTTT. V is TRBV9 and J is TRBJ2-3, with no clear D. Germline V CDR1 and CDR2: SGDLS, YYNGEE. There are 12 residues in the CDR3. Trimming took off 5 bases at V and 6 bases at J, with 10 bases between the two ends.

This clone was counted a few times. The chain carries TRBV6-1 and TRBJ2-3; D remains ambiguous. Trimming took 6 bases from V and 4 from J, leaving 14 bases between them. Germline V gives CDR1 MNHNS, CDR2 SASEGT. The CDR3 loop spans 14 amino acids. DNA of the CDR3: TGTGCCAGCAGGGTTGTAGATTCAGCAGATACGCAGTATTTT. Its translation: CASRVVDSADTQYF.

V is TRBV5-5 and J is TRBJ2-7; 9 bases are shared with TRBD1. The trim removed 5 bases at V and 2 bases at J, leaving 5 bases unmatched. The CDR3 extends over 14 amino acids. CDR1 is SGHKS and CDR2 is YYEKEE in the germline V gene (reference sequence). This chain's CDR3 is CASRRDRVAYEQYF. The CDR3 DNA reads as TGTGCCAGCAGACGGGACAGGGTTGCCTACGAGCAGTACTTC.